This TCR beta chain is drawn from a study of blood T cell repertoires in COVID-19. In germline, CDR1 is SGHVS, CDR2 FNYEAQ. J was trimmed by 6 bases and V by 2 bases; bases with no gene match: 6. The CDR3 contains 17 residues. Generated by immunoSEQ multiplex PCR, the TCRdb table keeps only in-frame clones and is missing some. The table has about 270,000 clones, approximately 86% seen once. This TCR came from a woman aged 60 to 75 who had recovered from COVID-19. This chain connects TRBV7-6 to TRBJ2-1, with 14 positions matching TRBD2. Material: peripheral blood. The CDR3: CASSLNRGTSGGNEQFF. In DNA form, the CDR3 reads TGTGCCAGCAGCTTAAATAGGGGGACTAGCGGGGGCAATGAGCAGTTCTTC.